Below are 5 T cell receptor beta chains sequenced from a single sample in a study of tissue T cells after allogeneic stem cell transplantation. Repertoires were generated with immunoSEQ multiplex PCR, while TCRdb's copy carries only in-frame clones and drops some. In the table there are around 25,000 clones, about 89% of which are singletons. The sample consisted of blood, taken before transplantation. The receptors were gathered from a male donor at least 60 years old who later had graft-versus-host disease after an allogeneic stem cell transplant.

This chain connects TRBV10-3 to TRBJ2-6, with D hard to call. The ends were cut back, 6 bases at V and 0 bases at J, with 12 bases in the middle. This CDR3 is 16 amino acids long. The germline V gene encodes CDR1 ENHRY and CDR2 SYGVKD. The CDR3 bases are TGTGCCATCAGCGAGACACGCACCTCTGGGGCCAACGTCCTGACTTTC. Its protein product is CAISETRTSGANVLTF.

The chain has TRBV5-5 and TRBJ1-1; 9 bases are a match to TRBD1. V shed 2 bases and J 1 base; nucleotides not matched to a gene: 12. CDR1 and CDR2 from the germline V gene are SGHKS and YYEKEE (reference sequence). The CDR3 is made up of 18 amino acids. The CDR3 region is CASSFTGGPTPSNTEAFF. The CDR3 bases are TGTGCCAGCAGCTTTACAGGGGGCCCTACACCTTCGAACACTGAAGCTTTCTTT.

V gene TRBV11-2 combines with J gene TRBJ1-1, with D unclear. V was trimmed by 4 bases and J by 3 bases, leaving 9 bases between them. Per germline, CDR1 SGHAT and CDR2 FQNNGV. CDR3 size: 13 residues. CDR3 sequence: CASSSTAYTEAFF. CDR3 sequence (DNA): TGTGCCAGCAGCTCTACAGCATACACTGAAGCTTTCTTT. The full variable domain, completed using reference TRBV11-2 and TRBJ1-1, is EAGVAQSPRYKIIEKRQSVAFWCNPISGHATLYWYQQILGQGPKLLIQFQNNGVVDDSQLPKDRFSAERLKGVDSTLKIQPAKLEDSAVYLCASSSTAYTEAFFGQGTRLTVV.

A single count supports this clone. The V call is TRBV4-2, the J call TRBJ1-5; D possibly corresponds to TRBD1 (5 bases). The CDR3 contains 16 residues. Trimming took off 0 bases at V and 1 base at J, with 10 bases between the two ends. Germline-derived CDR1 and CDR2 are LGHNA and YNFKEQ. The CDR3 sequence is CASSQDRGLSNQPQHF. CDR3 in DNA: TGTGCCAGCAGCCAAGATCGGGGGTTGAGCAATCAGCCCCAGCATTTT.

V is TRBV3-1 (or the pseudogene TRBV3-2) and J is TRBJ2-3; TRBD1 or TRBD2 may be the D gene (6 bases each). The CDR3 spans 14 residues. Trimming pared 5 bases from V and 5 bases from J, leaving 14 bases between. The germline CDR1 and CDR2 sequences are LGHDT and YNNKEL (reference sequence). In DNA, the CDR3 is TGTGCCAGCAGCGAGAGAGGGGGGAGAGATACGCAGTATTTT. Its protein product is CASSERGGRDTQYF.